Below are 24 T cell receptor beta chains sequenced from a single sample in a study of cytomegalovirus exposure and HLA in healthy donors. Only in-frame clones appear in the TCRdb table, and some are missing; sequencing was by immunoSEQ multiplex PCR. The sample contains 150,000 to 200,000 clones, around 85% of which appear only once. Sequencing was performed on PBMCs. Source of these receptors: a young man in good health and CMV-seropositive.

J is TRBJ2-6 and V is TRBV6-5; TRBD1 agrees at 7 bases. Trimming removed 6 bases from V and 2 bases from J; junction bases left unmatched: 4. The V gene's germline CDR1 is MNHEY and CDR2 SVGAGI. This CDR3 is 15 amino acids long. The CDR3 reads CASSRGGAGANVLTF. The CDR3 bases are TGTGCCAGCAGCCGAGGGGGCGCTGGGGCCAACGTCCTGACTTTC.

The chain combines TRBV7-9 with TRBJ2-7; D unclear. The germline V and J ends were trimmed by 3 bases and 3 bases, with 9 bases remaining between them. This CDR3 is 13 amino acids long. Germline CDR1 reads SEHNR; CDR2 reads FQNEAQ (reference sequence). CDR3 sequence: CASSFPGSYEQYF. CDR3 bases: TGTGCCAGCAGCTTCCCCGGTAGCTACGAGCAGTACTTC.

This clone appeared a few times. This chain connects TRBV6-9 to TRBJ1-1, with D maybe TRBD1 (6 bases). The CDR3 contains 19 residues. Trimming took off 2 bases at V and 2 bases at J, with 24 bases between the two ends. Germline V gene lookup returns CDR1 MNHGY and CDR2 SVAAGI. As DNA, the CDR3 is TGTGCCAGCAGTTATAGCATCCATACAGGGTATAACGGAAACACTGAAGCTTTCTTT. It yields the protein CASSYSIHTGYNGNTEAFF.

V is TRBV30 and J is TRBJ2-3; tentatively, D is TRBD2 (6 bases). This CDR3 is 13 amino acids long. V lost 0 bases and J lost 9, with 13 bases in between. The germline V gene has CDR1 GTSNPN and CDR2 SVGIG (reference sequence). DNA for the CDR3: TGTGCCTGGAGTGTAAAGGGGAGCGGGACGCAGTATTTT. This sequence encodes CAWSVKGSGTQYF.

The chain has TRBV7-8 and TRBJ1-5; TRBD1 agrees at 9 bases. In germline, CDR1 is SGHVS, CDR2 FQNEAQ. This CDR3 is 17 amino acids long. The V gene end was trimmed by 4 bases and the J gene end by 6 bases; junction bases not matched to a gene: 13. CDR3 in DNA: TGTGCCAGCAGCTCAAATAACAGGGGGCAGGCAGTTCAGCCCCAGCATTTT. Amino acids: CASSSNNRGQAVQPQHF.

The rearrangement joins TRBV28 to TRBJ2-7; D gene ambiguous. Trimming pared 3 bases from V and 0 bases from J, leaving 3 bases between. Germline lookup yields CDR1 MDHEN and CDR2 SYDVKM. The CDR3 contains 12 residues. The CDR3 nucleotides are TGTGCCAGCAGTTTTAACTCCTACGAGCAGTACTTC. Its protein product is CASSFNSYEQYF.

A few counts support this clone. Here the CDR3 reads CAWGGTGEQFF. The CDR3 DNA is TGTGCCTGGGGCGGGACGGGTGAGCAGTTCTTC. The V call is TRBV30, the J call TRBJ2-1, with D maybe TRBD2 (6 bases). This CDR3 is built from 11 residues. Germline assignment: CDR1 GTSNPN and CDR2 SVGIG (reference sequence). V shed 5 bases and J shed 9 bases, with 11 bases lying between them.

The gene calls are TRBV25-1 and TRBJ2-5; 9 bases line up with TRBD1. CDR1 is MGHDK and CDR2 is SYGVNS in the germline V gene. This CDR3 has 13 amino acids. V dropped 8 bases and J dropped 5; count of bases not matched to a gene: 6. The CDR3 nucleotides read TGTGCCAGCCGGGACAGGGCTTACGAGACCCAGTACTTC. Its translation is CASRDRAYETQYF.

The chain recombines TRBV2 with TRBJ1-5; D may be TRBD1 (5 bases). This CDR3 spans 15 amino acids. Looked up from germline, CDR1 is SNHLY and CDR2 is FYNNEI. Trimming cost V 6 bases and J 7 bases, with 19 bases left between them. The CDR3 DNA reads as TGTGCCAGCAGCATTAGTGGGGGGGGTGAACAGCCCCAGCATTTT. Translating it yields CASSISGGGEQPQHF.

This sequence joins TRBV7-9 and TRBJ2-1, with TRBD2 matching 14 bases. CDR1 is SEHNR and CDR2 is FQNEAQ in the germline V gene (reference sequence). The CDR3 runs 14 residues. V trimming: 6 bases; J trimming: 7 bases; junction bases outside the gene matches: 2. The DNA of the CDR3 is TGTGCCAGCAGGGGACTAGCGGGAGAGAATGAGCAGTTCTTC. Protein: CASRGLAGENEQFF.

J is TRBJ1-4 and V is TRBV11-1; 8 bases fit TRBD1. Per the germline V gene, CDR1 is SGHAT and CDR2 is FQDESV (reference sequence). Trimming cost V 5 bases and J 8 bases; bases outside gene matches: 4. The CDR3 runs to 13 residues. The CDR3 DNA reads as TGTGCCAGCAGCCGTGACAGGGGCGAAAAACTGTTTTTT. Its translation is CASSRDRGEKLFF.

V and J are TRBV5-8 and TRBJ2-2; weak D call: TRBD1 (5 bases). Germline CDR1 and CDR2: SGHTS and YDEGEE. The V end lost 0 bases, the J end lost 0 bases, and 6 bases lay between the germline ends. The CDR3 length is 15 residues. CDR3 DNA: TGTGCCAGCAGCTTGGGGACAACGAACACCGGGGAGCTGTTTTTT. It encodes CASSLGTTNTGELFF.

This clone came up once. The V call is TRBV9, the J call TRBJ2-2, with D tentatively TRBD2 (5 bases). Trimming pared 0 bases from V and 1 base from J, leaving 7 bases between. CDR1 and CDR2 (germline): SGDLS, YYNGEE. This CDR3 is 15 amino acids long. CDR3 sequence: CASSVAGRNTGELFF. CDR3 DNA sequence: TGTGCCAGCAGCGTAGCGGGAAGGAACACCGGGGAGCTGTTTTTT.

The rearrangement links TRBV5-6 to TRBJ2-5; 8 bases map to TRBD1. The junction had 10 bases not matched to a gene; V was cut back by 4 bases and J by 5 bases. This CDR3 comprises 15 residues. Germline lookup yields CDR1 SGHDT and CDR2 YYEEEE. The CDR3 sequence: CASSHGTGSFETQYF. The CDR3 nucleotides are TGTGCCAGCAGCCACGGGACAGGCAGTTTTGAGACCCAGTACTTC. The entire variable domain, with the rest obtained from reference TRBV5-6 and TRBJ2-5, is as follows: DAGVTQSPTHLIKTRGQQVTLRCSPKSGHDTVSWYQQALGQGPQFIFQYYEEEERQRGNFPDRFSGHQFPNYSSELNVNALLLGDSALYLCASSHGTGSFETQYFGPGTRLLVL.

The chain couples TRBV9 to TRBJ1-1; TRBD1 aligns across 7 bases. The CDR3 has 18 residues. CDR1 is SGDLS, CDR2 YYNGEE, per germline. Unmatched junction bases numbered 15, after V lost 4 bases and J lost 0 bases. Written as DNA, the CDR3 is TGTGCCAGCAGCCTGTATGTCGGGACAGCGGTCGTGAACACTGAAGCTTTCTTT. Encoded protein: CASSLYVGTAVVNTEAFF.

The J gene is TRBJ2-2, the V gene TRBV19; TRBD1 aligns across 7 bases. This CDR3 has 16 amino acids. Germline assignment: CDR1 LNHDA and CDR2 SQIVND (reference sequence). J lost 5 bases, V lost 9 bases, and 15 bases had no gene match. CDR3 protein: CARGPLDRQRTGELFF. The CDR3 bases are TGTGCCAGGGGCCCACTGGACAGGCAACGGACCGGGGAGCTGTTTTTT.

The chain couples TRBV7-3 to TRBJ1-2; TRBD1 aligns across 10 bases. V shed 4 bases, J shed 8 bases, and the junction held 4 bases outside the gene matches. The CDR3 has 13 residues. The V gene's germline CDR1 is SGHTA and CDR2 FQGTGA. CDR3 bases: TGTGCCAGCAGCTCCGACAGGGGGCCAGGCTACACCTTC. Translating gives CASSSDRGPGYTF.

This clone was detected once. V usage is TRBV27 and J usage is TRBJ2-2; 9 bases are a match to TRBD2. This CDR3 is built from 13 residues. V lost 6 bases, J lost 6 bases, and 2 bases stayed unmatched. Germline CDR1 and CDR2: MNHEY and SMNVEV (reference sequence). In DNA, the CDR3 is TGTGCCAGCAGGCGGGAGGGATCCGGGGAGCTGTTTTTT. This encodes CASRREGSGELFF.

The rearrangement links TRBV27 to TRBJ2-3; 11 nucleotides line up with TRBD2. This CDR3 contains 19 residues. Germline-derived CDR1 and CDR2 are MNHEY and SMNVEV (reference sequence). V was pared by 6 bases and J by 1 base, with 15 bases of the junction left unmatched. CDR3 sequence: CASRTGVAGGRYGTDTQYF. The CDR3 nucleotides read TGTGCCAGCAGAACGGGGGTAGCGGGAGGGAGGTATGGCACAGATACGCAGTATTTT.

The CDR3 coding sequence is TGCGCCAGCAGCTCGAGAGACAGGGGTTTTTCTGGGGCCAACGTCCTGACTTTC. It encodes CASSSRDRGFSGANVLTF. V is TRBV5-1 and J is TRBJ2-6, with 8 nucleotides matching TRBD1. In germline, CDR1 is SGHRS, CDR2 YFSETQ. Trimming took 3 bases from V and 1 from J; bases not matched to a gene: 9. CDR3 length: 18 amino acids.

This chain joins TRBV6-6 and TRBJ1-4; D unclear. CDR1 MNHNY and CDR2 SVGAGI come from the germline V gene (reference sequence). This CDR3 region has 13 residues. V was cut by 5 bases and J by 6 bases, with 10 bases left in between. The CDR3, as DNA: TGTGCCAGCAGTAAGCCGGCGGATGAAAAACTGTTTTTT. It encodes CASSKPADEKLFF.

The chain combines TRBV2 with TRBJ1-5; 7 nucleotides match TRBD1. In germline, CDR1 is SNHLY, CDR2 FYNNEI. There are 13 residues in the CDR3. Unmatched junction bases numbered 0, after V lost 2 bases and J lost 5 bases. The CDR3 DNA is TGTGCCAGCAGTGAACAGGGGGATCAGCCCCAGCATTTT. Protein product: CASSEQGDQPQHF.

The chain recombines TRBV5-4 with TRBJ1-4, with D hard to call. Germline V lookup: CDR1 SGHNT, CDR2 YYREEE (reference sequence). The CDR3 has 13 residues. Trimming removed 4 bases at V and 8 bases at J, with 12 bases between. The chain's CDR3 is CASSPREGEKLFF. CDR3 DNA: TGTGCCAGCAGCCCAAGGGAGGGCGAAAAACTGTTTTTT.

The chain couples TRBV6-5 to TRBJ1-2; 8 nucleotides line up with TRBD1. V shed 4 bases, J shed 0 bases, and the junction held 7 bases outside the gene matches. The CDR3 extends over 16 amino acids. Germline CDR1 MNHEY, CDR2 SVGAGI. As DNA, the CDR3 is TGTGCCAGCAGTTTGCTAGGACAGGGACCTAACTATGGCTACACCTTC. This encodes CASSLLGQGPNYGYTF.